This T cell receptor beta chain was recovered during a study of blood T cell repertoires in COVID-19. Turning to the study itself: The United States, Italy and Spain provided the acute and convalescent COVID-19 samples. T cells, B-cell-depleted T cells, or PBMCs supplied cDNA or gDNA.

Authors' analysis steps: The assay estimated nucleated cells by amplifying reference gene primers. Clones were sequenced by immunoSEQ multiplex PCR, and TCRdb holds only the in-frame ones, with some missing. The V and J calls and clone size were taken over from that table, and D and trimming were inferred from the DNA. The sample carries fewer than 15,000 clones, roughly 93% recorded once. The ends were cut back, 3 bases at V and 4 bases at J, with 13 bases in the middle. The CDR3 contains 16 residues. CDR1 is LNHDA and CDR2 is SQIVND in the germline V gene (reference sequence). Sequenced: peripheral blood. This TCR was recovered from a human donor in a cohort sampled during active COVID-19. The chain joins TRBV19 to TRBJ2-6; D is perhaps TRBD1 (7 bases). The CDR3 here is CASSIRGDLGANVLTF. The CDR3 coding sequence is TGTGCCAGTAGTATCAGGGGGGATTTAGGGGCCAACGTCCTGACTTTC.